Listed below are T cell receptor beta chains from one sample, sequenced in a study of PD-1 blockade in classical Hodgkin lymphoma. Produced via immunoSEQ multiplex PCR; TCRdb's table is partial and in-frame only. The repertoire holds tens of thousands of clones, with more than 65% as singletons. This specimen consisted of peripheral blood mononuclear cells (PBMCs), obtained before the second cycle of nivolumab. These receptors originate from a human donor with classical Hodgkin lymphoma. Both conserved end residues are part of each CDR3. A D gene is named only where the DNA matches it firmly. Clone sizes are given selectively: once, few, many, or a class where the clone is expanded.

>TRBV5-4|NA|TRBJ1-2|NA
TGTGCCAGCAGCTTTAGTGCGAGAGGGAATGGCTACACCTTC
CASSFSARGNGYTF
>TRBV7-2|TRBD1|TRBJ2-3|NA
TGTGCCAGCAGCCCTAGGACAGGGTTCAGGACAGATACGCAGTATTTT
CASSPRTGFRTDTQYF
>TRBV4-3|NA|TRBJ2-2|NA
TGCGCCAGCAGCCCTTTCGATGGGTCCGAGGAGCTGTTTTTT
CASSPFDGSEELFF
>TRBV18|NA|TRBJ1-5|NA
TGTGCCAGCTCACCAGGGGGAGATCAGCCCCAGCATTTT
CASSPGGDQPQHF
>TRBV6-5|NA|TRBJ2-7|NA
TGTGCCAGCAGCAAAACACTACTGGGGGAGCAGTACTTC
CASSKTLLGEQYF
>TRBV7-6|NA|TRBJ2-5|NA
TGTGCCAGCAGCTTAGGACTCCCACAAGAGACCCAGTACTTC
CASSLGLPQETQYF
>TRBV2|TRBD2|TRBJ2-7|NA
TGTGCCAGCAGTGGGGGACTAGCGGGGTCCTACGAGCAGTACTTC
CASSGGLAGSYEQYF
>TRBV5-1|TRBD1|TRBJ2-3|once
TGCGCCAGCAGCTCGAGGACAGGGTATACGCAGTATTTT
CASSSRTGYTQYF
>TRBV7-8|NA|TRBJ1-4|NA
TGTGCCAGCAGCTTAGAGAATGAAAAACTGTTTTTT
CASSLENEKLFF
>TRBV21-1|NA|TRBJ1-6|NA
TGTGCCAGCAGCTCGGGACAGACTAATTCACCCCTCCACTTT
CASSSGQTNSPLHF
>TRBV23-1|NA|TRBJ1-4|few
TGCGCCAGCAGTCAATCGCCGGGGGGAGAGGAAAAACTGTTTTTT
CASSQSPGGEEKLFF
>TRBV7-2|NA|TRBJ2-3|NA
TGTGCCAGCAGCTGGAACTCTCCAGATACGCAGTATTTT
CASSWNSPDTQYF
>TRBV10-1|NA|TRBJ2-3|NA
TGCGCCAGCAGTGACGGAGATGACATGAACACAGATACGCAGTATTTT
CASSDGDDMNTDTQYF
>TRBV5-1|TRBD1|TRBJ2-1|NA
TGCGCCAGCAGCCTGGCTAAGACAGGGCTGCACGAGCAGTTCTTC
CASSLAKTGLHEQFF
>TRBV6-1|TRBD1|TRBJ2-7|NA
TGTGCCAGCAGTGACCGGACAGGGACCCTCTACGAGCAGTACTTC
CASSDRTGTLYEQYF
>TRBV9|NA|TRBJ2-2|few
TGTGCCAGCAGCGTAGAAGAGGACCTGGAGACCGGGGAGCTGTTTTTT
CASSVEEDLETGELFF
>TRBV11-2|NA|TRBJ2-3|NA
TGTGCCAGCAGCTTAGACACAGATACGCAGTATTTT
CASSLDTDTQYF
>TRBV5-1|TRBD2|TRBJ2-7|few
TGCGCCAGCAGCTTTGAAACTAGCGGGGTTTCCTACGAGCAGTACTTC
CASSFETSGVSYEQYF
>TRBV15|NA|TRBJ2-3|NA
TGTGCCACCAGCAGAGATATACGATCAGATACGCAGTATTTT
CATSRDIRSDTQYF
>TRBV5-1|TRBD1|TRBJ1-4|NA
TGCGCCAGCAGCCCCTTGGACAGGGCTAATGAAAAACTGTTTTTT
CASSPLDRANEKLFF
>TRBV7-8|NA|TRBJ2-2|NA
TGTGCCAGCAGCTTAGTGTCCCGGGGGATCACCGGGGAGCTGTTTTTT
CASSLVSRGITGELFF
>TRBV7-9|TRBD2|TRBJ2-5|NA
TGTGCCAGCAGCTTAGCGAGACTAGCGGGGGAGCAAGAGACCCAGTACTTC
CASSLARLAGEQETQYF